This T cell receptor (beta chain) stems from a study of cytomegalovirus exposure and HLA in healthy donors. Overall study findings and caveats: Association of a missense DCLRE1C variant with TCR beta V- and J-gene trimming was reported in a later analysis.

This clone was counted only a few times. Its antigen is as yet unknown. CDR3 size: 10 residues. Deletions cut 7 bases from V and 7 bases from J, with 8 bases between. Germline assignment: CDR1 MNHNS and CDR2 SASEGT. The study ran its PCR with 60 Vbeta and 13 Jbeta primers. Data came from immunoSEQ multiplex PCR; TCRdb stores just in-frame clones and leaves some out. Of around 150,000 clones detected, 60% to 80% appear once; the ten largest clones hold approximately 2%. The sequence came from a man aged 25 to 40 in good health and CMV-seronegative. V is TRBV6-1 and J is TRBJ2-7; D gene uncertain. The sequencing input was PBMCs. CDR3 region: CASKSWEQYF. CDR3 coding DNA: TGTGCCAGCAAGAGTTGGGAGCAGTACTTC.